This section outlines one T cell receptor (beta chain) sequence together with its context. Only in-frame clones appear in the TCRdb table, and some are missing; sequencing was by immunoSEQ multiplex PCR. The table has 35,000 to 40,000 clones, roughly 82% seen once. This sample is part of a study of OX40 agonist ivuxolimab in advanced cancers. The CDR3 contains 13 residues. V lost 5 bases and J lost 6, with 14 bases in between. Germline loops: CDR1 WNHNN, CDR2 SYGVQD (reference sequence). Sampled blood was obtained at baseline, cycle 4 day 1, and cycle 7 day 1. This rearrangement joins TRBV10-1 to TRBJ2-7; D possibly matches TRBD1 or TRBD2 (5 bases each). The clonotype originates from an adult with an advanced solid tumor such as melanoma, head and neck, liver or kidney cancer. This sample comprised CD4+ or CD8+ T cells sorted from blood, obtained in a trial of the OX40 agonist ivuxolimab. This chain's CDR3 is CASSRDRIGEQYF. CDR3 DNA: TGCGCCAGCAGTCGGGACCGAATCGGCGAGCAGTACTTC.